The 15 T cell receptor beta chains given below trace back to one sample, sequenced in a study of T cell repertoires in cytomegalovirus infection. TCRdb reprocessed the reads with MiXCR, giving one entry per CDR3 protein. This sample has hundreds of thousands of distinct CDR3 sequences, with 25% to 35% found just once. These receptors' targets are unknown. The specimen was cultured PBMCs, collected from culture after CMV antigen stimulation. These receptors came from a human donor in good health (CMV status not recorded). Some clones in this sample may be carry-over from other donors' samples.

This chain connects TRBV28 to TRBJ2-1, with 10 bases that match TRBD2. J was trimmed by 8 bases and V by 2 bases; bases with no gene match: 12. Germline V lookup: CDR1 MDHEN, CDR2 SYDVKM. CDR3 size: 17 residues. This CDR3 is CASSLESGTSVMDEQFF. The CDR3 region has the DNA TGTGCCAGCAGTTTAGAATCCGGGACTAGCGTGATGGATGAGCAGTTCTTC.

This clonotype came up a few times. The chain is built from TRBV11-2 and TRBJ2-7, with D perhaps TRBD2 (7 bases). Germline CDR1 and CDR2: SGHAT and FQNNGV. V lost 6 bases, J lost 7 bases, and 16 bases lay in between. CDR3 length equals 13 residues. The CDR3 reads CASRTPGGWEQYV. In nucleotides, the CDR3 is TGTGCCAGCAGAACCCCGGGGGGCTGGGAGCAGTACGTC.

This clonotype was observed many times. The rearrangement links TRBV7-6 to TRBJ1-1, with 11 bases identical to TRBD1. The CDR3 contains 14 residues. J was trimmed by 4 bases and V by 4 bases; bases with no gene match: 2. Germline loops: CDR1 SGHVS, CDR2 FNYEAQ. Here the CDR3 reads CASSWGQGGTEAFF. The CDR3 nucleotides are TGTGCCAGCAGCTGGGGACAGGGGGGCACTGAAGCTTTCTTT.

This clonotype turned up a few times. This chain joins TRBV12-3 or TRBV12-4 and TRBJ1-5, with a possible D match to TRBD1 (5 bases). CDR3 size: 16 residues. V lost 6 bases and J 1 base, leaving 16 bases between the germline ends. DNA for the CDR3: TGTGCCAGCAGCTCCGGGACGCATCAGAGCAATCAGCCCCAGCATTTT. Translated: CASSSGTHQSNQPQHF.

This chain joins TRBV4-1 and TRBJ2-1, with a tentative D call TRBD1 (5 bases). V gave up 0 bases and J gave up 8 bases, with 20 bases separating them. The germline V gene encodes CDR1 MGHRA and CDR2 YSYEKL. The CDR3 sequence is 17 residues long. CDR3 sequence: CASSQDRQGVYLDEQFF. CDR3 bases: TGCGCCAGCAGCCAAGATCGGCAAGGGGTTTATTTAGATGAGCAGTTCTTC.

This clonotype was detected only a few times. The gene calls are TRBV2 and TRBJ1-3; the D gene is possibly TRBD1 (5 bases). Trimming pared 4 bases from V and 0 bases from J, leaving 13 bases between. The CDR3 totals 16 residues. CDR1 and CDR2 from the germline V gene are SNHLY and FYNNEI. CDR3 protein: CASSAGRMNSGNTIYF. For the CDR3, the DNA is TGTGCCAGCAGTGCGGGACGGATGAACTCTGGAAACACCATATATTTT.

The sample holds a few counts of this clonotype. The V and J genes are TRBV7-2 and TRBJ2-3; a possible D gene is TRBD2 (5 bases). In germline, CDR1 is SGHTA, CDR2 FQGNSA. The V gene lost 1 base and the J gene lost 2 bases, with 13 bases spanning the gap. CDR3 length: 16 amino acids. CDR3 sequence reads: CASSLESGFLTDTQYF. The CDR3 region has the DNA TGTGCCAGCAGCTTAGAATCGGGATTTCTCACAGATACGCAGTATTTT.

This clonotype showed up just a few times. The rearrangement links TRBV14 to TRBJ1-1; weak D call: TRBD1 (5 bases). This CDR3 comprises 14 residues. Germline-derived CDR1 and CDR2 are SGHDN and FVKESK. The V end lost 5 bases, the J end lost 6 bases, and 16 bases lay between the germline ends. The CDR3 coding sequence is TGTGCCAGCAGCAGGGAAGAGGGGTACCCTGAAGCTTTCTTT. Translating gives CASSREEGYPEAFF.

The chain links TRBV20-1 to TRBJ1-3; 8 nucleotides match TRBD1. The CDR3 has 16 amino acids. V was pared by 3 bases and J by 4 bases, with 11 bases of the junction left unmatched. Germline CDR1 reads DFQATT; CDR2 reads SNEGSKA (reference sequence). CDR3 bases: TGCAGTGCTAGGGAAACACAGGGGGACGTGGGAAACACCATATATTTT. Translated, it gives CSARETQGDVGNTIYF.

The chain carries TRBV7-9 and TRBJ2-2, with D possibly being TRBD1 (6 bases). V was clipped by 4 bases and J by 9 bases, with 12 bases between them. Germline-derived CDR1 and CDR2 are SEHNR and FQNEAQ (reference sequence). There are 13 residues in the CDR3. CDR3 region: CASSSSGDRELFF. The DNA for the CDR3 is TGTGCCAGCAGCTCCTCAGGGGATAGGGAGCTGTTTTTT.

This clonotype was seen ten or more times. This sequence joins TRBV9 and TRBJ2-7; TRBD2 might be the D (5 bases). Trimming shortened V by 1 base and J by 7 bases, and 12 bases separated the two germline ends. The CDR3 sequence is 13 residues long. Germline V gene data show CDR1 as SGDLS and CDR2 as YYNGEE. The CDR3 reads CASSVWETGEQYF. The CDR3 DNA reads as TGTGCCAGCAGCGTATGGGAGACGGGTGAGCAGTACTTC.

This clonotype was counted many times. The chain recombines TRBV20-1 with TRBJ1-6, with D perhaps matching TRBD1 (5 bases). This CDR3 is built from 14 residues. V was cut by 4 bases and J by 8 bases, with 15 bases left in between. The germline V gene has CDR1 DFQATT and CDR2 SNEGSKA (reference sequence). The CDR3 sequence is CSANAGGIDSPLHF. CDR3 sequence (DNA): TGCAGTGCTAATGCCGGGGGGATTGATTCACCCCTCCACTTT.

For the CDR3, the DNA is TGTGCCAGCAGTTACTTGGGCCTAGGATTGAACACTGAAGCTTTCTTT. This gives the protein CASSYLGLGLNTEAFF. This sequence joins TRBV6-6 and TRBJ1-1; D is ambiguous. Germline CDR1 is MNHNY and CDR2 is SVGAGI (reference sequence). The CDR3 totals 16 residues. Trimming shortened V by 1 base and J by 0 bases, and 12 bases separated the two germline ends.

This clonotype was recorded a few times. The V call is TRBV7-2, the J call TRBJ2-3, with 9 bases matching TRBD2. After removal of 5 bases from V and 4 bases from J, the junction contained 7 bases not matched to a gene. Germline V gene data show CDR1 as SGHTA and CDR2 as FQGNSA. The length of the CDR3 is 15 residues. The CDR3 loop reads CASSPGGLAADTQYF. The CDR3 nucleotides read TGTGCCAGCAGCCCCGGGGGACTAGCTGCAGATACGCAGTATTTT.

The V call is TRBV19, the J call TRBJ1-2; D remains ambiguous. Germline V gene data show CDR1 as LNHDA and CDR2 as SQIVND (reference sequence). Trimming removed 3 bases from V and 4 bases from J, with 12 bases in between. This CDR3 comprises 14 residues. CDR3 in DNA: TGTGCCAGTAGTATTAGGTTCTCAAGCTATGGCTACACCTTC. It specifies CASSIRFSSYGYTF.